This T cell receptor beta chain appears in the sequencing data of a study of graft-versus-host responses after intestinal transplantation. Study results and caveats: Early post-transplant HvG declines were associated with peak circulating GvH clone levels.

Assay used: immunoSEQ multiplex PCR; TCRdb lists only in-frame clones, some missing. The sample records about 70,000 clones, nearly 85% being singletons. Concerning this clone: Its matching antigen is unknown.

Between the trimmed V and J ends, which lost 5 bases and 4 bases, there was a span of 6 bases. The CDR3 has 11 residues. The germline V gene encodes CDR1 SGHTA and CDR2 FQGNSA. The source of this sequence is a human donor who was the organ donor for an intestinal transplant. The source material was unstimulated CD4+ T cells sorted from spleen or lymph node cells, sampled before transplant. This sequence joins TRBV7-2 and TRBJ2-7; D is ambiguous. CDR3 in DNA: TGTGCCAGCAGCGACTCTTACGAGCAGTACGTC. Its translation: CASSDSYEQYV.